The 16 T cell receptor beta chains listed next were all sequenced from one sample in a study of blood T cell repertoires in COVID-19. Sequenced by immunoSEQ multiplex PCR; TCRdb stores in-frame clones only, minus some. The sample has 200,000 to 250,000 clones; just over 85% are singletons. Sequencing was carried out using peripheral blood. Receptors originate from a man older than 75 with acute or convalescent COVID-19.

This clone appeared a few times. Other DNA sequences within the sample encode an identical CDR3. The chain combines TRBV18 with TRBJ2-5, with TRBD2 identical over 9 bases. The ends lost 6 bases at V and 5 bases at J; junction bases unmatched: 4. CDR1 and CDR2 (germline): KGHSH, LQKENI. CDR3 length equals 13 residues. The CDR3 protein is CASSLGLAETQYF. The CDR3 DNA reads as TGTGCCAGCTCGCTAGGACTAGCGGAGACCCAGTACTTC.

By sample share, this clone is medium-sized. The V gene is TRBV29-1, the J gene TRBJ1-3; no firm D call. CDR3 length: 14 amino acids. V lost 4 bases, J lost 2 bases, and 12 bases lay in between. Germline CDR1 is SQVTM and CDR2 is ANQGSEA. This CDR3 is CSVGEGGPGNTIYF. The CDR3 DNA sequence: TGCAGCGTTGGGGAGGGAGGTCCTGGAAACACCATATATTTT.

V usage is TRBV11-2 and J usage is TRBJ2-7, with D unresolved. From germline, CDR1 is SGHAT and CDR2 FQNNGV. V lost 6 bases and J 1 base, leaving 10 bases between the germline ends. The CDR3 sequence is 13 residues long. The DNA for the CDR3 is TGTGCCAGCAGTCTACGTGAATCCTACGAGCAGTACTTC. Translation: CASSLRESYEQYF.

This clone was seen only a few times. V and J are TRBV7-3 and TRBJ2-2; no definite D call. The germline gives CDR1 SGHTA, CDR2 FQGTGA. The CDR3 extends over 14 amino acids. V shed 6 bases and J shed 7 bases, with 15 bases lying between them. The CDR3 coding sequence is TGTGCCAGCAGTTTCGGAACTACCGGCGGGGAGCTGTTTTTT. Translation: CASSFGTTGGELFF.

V and J are TRBV30 and TRBJ2-1; 10 bases fit TRBD2. Germline trimming cut 0 bases from V and 14 bases from J; bases unmatched to any gene: 7. CDR3 size: 13 residues. Germline-derived CDR1 and CDR2 are GTSNPN and SVGIG (reference sequence). CDR3 sequence (DNA): TGTGCCTGGAGTGTAGGGGAAGCGGGAGGGAAGTTCTTC. Protein sequence: CAWSVGEAGGKFF. Using reference TRBV30 and TRBJ2-1 for the parts outside the CDR3, the full variable domain is SQTIHQWPATLVQPVGSPLSLECTVEGTSNPNLYWYRQAAGRGLQLLFYSVGIGQISSEVPQNLSASRPQDRQFILSSKKLLLSDSGFYLCAWSVGEAGGKFFGPGTRLTVL.

The chain combines TRBV28 with TRBJ1-4; possibly TRBD1 for D (6 bases). This CDR3 spans 13 amino acids. Looked up from germline, CDR1 is MDHEN and CDR2 is SYDVKM. The V end lost 8 bases, the J end lost 5 bases, and 12 bases lay between the germline ends. CDR3 sequence: CASGGGGNEKLFF. Here the CDR3 DNA reads TGTGCCAGCGGGGGGGGCGGAAATGAAAAACTGTTTTTT.

The chain has TRBV11-3 and TRBJ1-4; D may be TRBD1 (5 bases). This CDR3 has 15 residues. Trimming pared 5 bases from V and 9 bases from J, leaving 19 bases between. The germline V gene encodes CDR1 SGHNT and CDR2 YENEEA. CDR3 sequence reads: CASSPPSSGGKKLFF. The CDR3 DNA is TGTGCCAGCAGCCCCCCCAGCTCGGGGGGGAAAAAACTGTTTTTT.

This sequence joins TRBV5-4 and TRBJ1-2; 7 bases are shared with TRBD1. The CDR3 loop spans 16 amino acids. CDR1 is SGHNT and CDR2 is YYREEE in the germline V gene (reference sequence). V lost 0 bases to trimming and J lost 5 bases; unmatched junction nucleotides: 10. The DNA of the CDR3 is TGTGCCAGCAGCTTGGGGCTTGGGACAGCGATTTATGGCTACACCTTC. As protein: CASSLGLGTAIYGYTF.

This clone appeared a single time. The chain combines TRBV29-1 with TRBJ1-1, with D maybe TRBD1 (5 bases). There are 14 residues in the CDR3. Trimming left V 2 bases short and J 11 bases short, with 21 bases between. Germline V CDR1 and CDR2: SQVTM, ANQGSEA. CDR3: CSVENPWTGRGAFF. CDR3 nucleotides: TGCAGCGTTGAAAATCCGTGGACTGGTCGGGGGGCTTTCTTT.

In nucleotides, the CDR3 is TGTGCCAGCAGCTTACAGGGGTACACTGAAGCTTTCTTT. Amino acids: CASSLQGYTEAFF. The J gene is TRBJ1-1, the V gene TRBV11-2; D possibly corresponds to TRBD1 (6 bases). Germline CDR1 and CDR2: SGHAT and FQNNGV. V was pared by 2 bases and J by 3 bases, with 7 bases between. This CDR3 is 13 amino acids long.

The chain links TRBV19 to TRBJ2-2, with TRBD2 matching 11 bases. The CDR3 is made up of 15 amino acids. The V and J ends lost 7 bases and 6 bases, in that order; junction bases with no gene match: 7. Germline CDR1 and CDR2: LNHDA and SQIVND (reference sequence). CDR3 region: CASTFSGRASGELFF. CDR3 nucleotides: TGTGCCAGTACATTTAGCGGGAGGGCATCCGGGGAGCTGTTTTTT.

The CDR3 sequence: CASSPGLDYNEQFF. CDR3 nucleotides: TGTGCCAGCAGCCCGGGACTAGATTACAATGAGCAGTTCTTC. This sequence joins TRBV7-3 and TRBJ2-1; 8 nucleotides match TRBD2. J was trimmed by 4 bases and V by 5 bases; bases with no gene match: 4. From germline, CDR1 is SGHTA and CDR2 FQGTGA. The CDR3 is 14 amino acids.

The rearrangement joins TRBV7-2 to TRBJ2-2; 7 bases align to TRBD1. The CDR3 contains 16 residues. Looked up from germline, CDR1 is SGHTA and CDR2 is FQGNSA. V lost 8 bases, J lost 1 base, and 10 bases stayed unmatched. The CDR3 loop reads CASLSPGQRNTGELFF. CDR3 in DNA: TGTGCCAGCCTGTCACCGGGACAGAGGAACACCGGGGAGCTGTTTTTT.

The chain uses TRBV29-1 and TRBJ2-7; TRBD2 is a possible D gene (5 bases). The CDR3 covers 12 residues. Looked up from germline, CDR1 is SQVTM and CDR2 is ANQGSEA. The germline V and J ends were trimmed by 5 bases and 6 bases, with 14 bases remaining between them. The CDR3, as DNA: TGCAGCGTTTGGACTTCGCCCGTCGAGCAGTACTTC. Its translation is CSVWTSPVEQYF.

This chain joins TRBV5-4 and TRBJ2-6; 10 nucleotides align to TRBD1. The CDR3 has 17 residues. Unmatched junction bases numbered 7, after V lost 4 bases and J lost 3 bases. Germline V CDR1 and CDR2: SGHNT, YYREEE (reference sequence). CDR3 sequence (DNA): TGTGCCAGCAGCCTTGGAGGGACAGGGGTTGGGGCCAACGTCCTGACTTTC. This translates into CASSLGGTGVGANVLTF.

The chain is built from TRBV7-3 and TRBJ2-5, with TRBD2 as a possible D gene (6 bases). The germline V gene encodes CDR1 SGHTA and CDR2 FQGTGA. The CDR3 totals 14 residues. V lost 3 bases, J lost 5 bases, and 13 bases lay in between. The CDR3 loop is CASSFLPGGETQYF. In DNA form, the CDR3 reads TGTGCCAGCAGCTTCCTACCTGGAGGGGAGACCCAGTACTTC.